This TCR beta chain was documented in a study of blood T cell repertoires in COVID-19 (dated by TCRdb to between 2020 and 2021). About the full investigation: The collaborator samples originated in the United States, Italy and Spain and spanned the acute and convalescent phases of COVID-19. Where available, HLA class I and class II types were obtained from metadata supplied by the sample provider rather than from assay-based typing. The material from the prospective study consisted of cDNA or gDNA derived from T cells, B-cell-depleted T cells, or PBMCs. Samples were obtained from the ongoing ImmuneRACE study (first 160 participants) and from about 1,300 subjects provided by 6 global collaborators. A de-identified subject ID, COVID-19 status, age in years and sex were almost always included in the sample metadata. The repertoires were released in a freely available public database meant as a resource for research on the immune response to SARS-CoV-2. Deeply sampled blood TCRbeta repertoires from subjects exposed to, actively infected with, or recovered from COVID-19 were included in the dataset.

CDR3 length: 14 amino acids, cysteine to phenylalanine. The entry retains the CDR3 DNA only, 42 bases that are in frame from base 1. The germline ends are 15 bases apart after V is trimmed by 6 bases and J by 3 bases. Based on the germline V gene (reference sequence), the CDR1 and CDR2 sequences are MNHNY and SVGAGI. The paper's findings and limits, for the study overall: How much clinical and demographic metadata was included differed by source and by participant, and the metadata was provided uncurated.

Each collaborating institution followed its own protocols to collect whole blood in K2EDTA tubes. For TCRbeta analysis, collaborators shipped samples in one of three forms: frozen whole blood, isolated PBMCs, or DNA extracted from either of those sample types. Remarks on this clone: Its target antigen remains unknown. There are no base qualities to consult, and no much larger clone falls within one base.

TCRbeta CDR3 regions were amplified from genomic DNA using the immunoSEQ Assay, a bias-controlled multiplex PCR. As for the original processing: Within the assay, amplification of reference gene primers was used to estimate how many nucleated cells each sample contained. To quantify the absolute abundance of each unique TCRbeta CDR3 rearrangement, sequence reads were collapsed and filtered. For each sample, productive Simpson clonality was calculated by taking the square root of Simpson's diversity index across productive rearrangements. TCRdb re-hosts the immuneACCESS table, in-frame sequences only. Its copies lack some clones; in the studies checked, an unresolved V gene accounts for under half of them, and the cause for the rest is not known. V and J calls and clone size follow that table, whereas D and trimming were derived from the DNA. The sample table records 75,000 to 100,000 clones; 70% to 90% of these occur just once. The ten largest make up 18% of the sample.

The chain joins TRBV6-6 to TRBJ2-7; the D gene is perhaps TRBD2, from 5 matching bases. Material for sequencing was peripheral blood. The receptor's source is a woman older than 75 with acute or convalescent COVID-19. The nucleotide sequence is given as TGTGCCAGCAGCCACGGTCTTCGGGGCTACGAGCAGTACTTC. This gives the protein CASSHGLRGYEQYF.